This TCR beta chain was sequenced in a study of blood T cell repertoires in COVID-19. On the study more broadly: Researchers got acute and convalescent COVID-19 samples from the United States, Italy and Spain. Sources were T cells, B-cell-depleted T cells, or PBMCs; the material itself was cDNA or gDNA.

After removal of 9 bases from V and 4 bases from J, the junction contained 4 bases not matched to a gene. CDR3 length equals 12 residues. Germline CDR1 SNHLY, CDR2 FYNNEI. Original methodology: Estimated nucleated cell counts came from reference gene primer amplification. Repertoires were generated with immunoSEQ multiplex PCR, while TCRdb's copy carries only in-frame clones and drops some. V, J and clone size were drawn from that table, and D and trimming were deduced from the DNA. Of approximately 150,000 clones listed, approximately 88% are singletons. Sequencing used peripheral blood. The sequence came from a human donor in a cohort sampled during active COVID-19. The chain couples TRBV2 to TRBJ1-2; 8 nucleotides match TRBD1. CDR3 loop: CASRDRPYGYTF. DNA of the CDR3: TGTGCCAGTAGGGACAGGCCCTATGGCTACACCTTC.